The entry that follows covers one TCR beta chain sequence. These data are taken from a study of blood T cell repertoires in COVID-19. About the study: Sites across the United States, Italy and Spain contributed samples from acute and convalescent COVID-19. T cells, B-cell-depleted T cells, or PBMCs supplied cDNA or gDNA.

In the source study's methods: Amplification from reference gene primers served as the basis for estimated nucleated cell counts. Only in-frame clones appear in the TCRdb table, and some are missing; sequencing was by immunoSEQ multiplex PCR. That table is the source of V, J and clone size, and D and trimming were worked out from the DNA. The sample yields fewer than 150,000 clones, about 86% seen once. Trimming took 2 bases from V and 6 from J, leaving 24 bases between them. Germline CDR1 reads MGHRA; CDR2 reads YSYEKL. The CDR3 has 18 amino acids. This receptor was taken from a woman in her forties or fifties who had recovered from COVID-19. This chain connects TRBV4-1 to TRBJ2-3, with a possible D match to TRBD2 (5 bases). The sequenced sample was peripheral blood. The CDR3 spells CASSQRPIFLAPADTQYF. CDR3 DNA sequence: TGCGCCAGCAGCCAAAGACCCATTTTTCTAGCTCCCGCTGATACGCAGTATTTT.